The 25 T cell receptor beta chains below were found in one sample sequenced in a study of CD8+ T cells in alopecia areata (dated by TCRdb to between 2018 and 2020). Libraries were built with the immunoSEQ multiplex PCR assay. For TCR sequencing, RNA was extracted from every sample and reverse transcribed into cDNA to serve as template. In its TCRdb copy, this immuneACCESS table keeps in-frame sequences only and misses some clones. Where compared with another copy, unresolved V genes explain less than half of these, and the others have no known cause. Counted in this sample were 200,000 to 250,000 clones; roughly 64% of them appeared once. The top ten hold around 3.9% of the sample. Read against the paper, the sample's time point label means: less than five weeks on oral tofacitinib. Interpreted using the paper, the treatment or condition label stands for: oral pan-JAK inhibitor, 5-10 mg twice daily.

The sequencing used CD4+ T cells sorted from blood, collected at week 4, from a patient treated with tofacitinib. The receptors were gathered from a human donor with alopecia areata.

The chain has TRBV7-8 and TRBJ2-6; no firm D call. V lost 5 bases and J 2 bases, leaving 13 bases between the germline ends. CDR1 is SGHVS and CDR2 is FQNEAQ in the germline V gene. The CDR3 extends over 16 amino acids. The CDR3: CASSPSAGAGANVLTF. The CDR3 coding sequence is TGTGCCAGCAGCCCGTCGGCTGGGGCTGGGGCCAACGTCCTGACTTTC. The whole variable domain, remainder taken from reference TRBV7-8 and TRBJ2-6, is GAGVSQSPRYKVAKRGQDVALRCDPISGHVSLFWYQQALGQGPEFLTYFQNEAQLDKSGLPSDRFFAERPEGSVSTLKIQRTQQEDSAVYLCASSPSAGAGANVLTFGAGSRLTVL.

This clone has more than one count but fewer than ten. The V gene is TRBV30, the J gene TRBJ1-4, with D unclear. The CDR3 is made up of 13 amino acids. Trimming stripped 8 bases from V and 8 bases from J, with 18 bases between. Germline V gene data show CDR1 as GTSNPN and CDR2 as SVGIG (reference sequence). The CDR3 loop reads CAGMLQGQEKLFF. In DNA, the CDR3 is TGTGCCGGTATGCTCCAAGGGCAGGAAAAACTGTTTTTT.

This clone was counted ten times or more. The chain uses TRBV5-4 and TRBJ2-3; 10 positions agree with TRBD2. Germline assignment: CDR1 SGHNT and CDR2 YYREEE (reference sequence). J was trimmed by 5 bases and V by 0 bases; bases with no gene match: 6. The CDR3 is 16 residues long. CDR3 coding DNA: TGTGCCAGCAGCTTGGGGCAGCGGGGGGGCTTAGATACGCAGTATTTT. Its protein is CASSLGQRGGLDTQYF.

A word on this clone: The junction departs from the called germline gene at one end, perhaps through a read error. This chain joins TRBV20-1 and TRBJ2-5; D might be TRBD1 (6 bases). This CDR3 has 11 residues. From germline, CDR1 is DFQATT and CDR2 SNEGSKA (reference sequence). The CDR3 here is CSANREKTQYF. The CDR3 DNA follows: TGCAGCGCTAACAGGGAGAAGACCCAGTACTTC.

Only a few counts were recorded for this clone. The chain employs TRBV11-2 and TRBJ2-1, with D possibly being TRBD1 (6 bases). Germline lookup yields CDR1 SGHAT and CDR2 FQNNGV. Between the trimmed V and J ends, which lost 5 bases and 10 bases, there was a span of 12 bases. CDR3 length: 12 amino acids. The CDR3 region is CASSPWGLEQFF. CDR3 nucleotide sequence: TGTGCCAGCAGCCCGTGGGGGCTGGAGCAGTTCTTC.

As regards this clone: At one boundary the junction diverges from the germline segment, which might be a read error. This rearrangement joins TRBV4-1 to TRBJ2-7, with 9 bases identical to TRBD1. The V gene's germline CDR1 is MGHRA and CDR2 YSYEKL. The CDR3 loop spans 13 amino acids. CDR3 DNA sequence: TGCGCCAGCAGCCAGGGACAGGGCTTGGAGCAATACTTC. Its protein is CASSQGQGLEQYF.

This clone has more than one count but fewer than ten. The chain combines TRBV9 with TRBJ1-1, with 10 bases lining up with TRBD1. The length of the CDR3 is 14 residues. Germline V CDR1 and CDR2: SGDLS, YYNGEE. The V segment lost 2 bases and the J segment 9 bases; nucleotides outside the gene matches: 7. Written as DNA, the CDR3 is TGTGCCAGCAGCGTCGAGGGACAGGGGAGGCAAGCTTTCTTT. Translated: CASSVEGQGRQAFF.

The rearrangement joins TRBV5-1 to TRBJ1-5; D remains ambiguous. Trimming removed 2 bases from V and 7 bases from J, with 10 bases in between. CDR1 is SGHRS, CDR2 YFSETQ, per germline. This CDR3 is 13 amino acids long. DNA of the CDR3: TGCGCCAGCAGCTTAAAGGGAGAGCAGCCCCAGCATTTT. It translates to CASSLKGEQPQHF. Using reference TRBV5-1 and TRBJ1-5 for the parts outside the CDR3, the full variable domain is KAGVTQTPRYLIKTRGQQVTLSCSPISGHRSVSWYQQTPGQGLQFLFEYFSETQRNKGNFPGRFSGRQFSNSRSEMNVSTLELGDSALYLCASSLKGEQPQHFGDGTRLSIL.

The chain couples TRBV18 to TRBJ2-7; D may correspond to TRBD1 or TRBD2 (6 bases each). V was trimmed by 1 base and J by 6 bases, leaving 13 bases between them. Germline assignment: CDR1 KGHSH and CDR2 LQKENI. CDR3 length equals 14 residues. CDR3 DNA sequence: TGTGCCAGCTCACCACACCCAGGGGAGGTCGAGCAGTACTTC. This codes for CASSPHPGEVEQYF.

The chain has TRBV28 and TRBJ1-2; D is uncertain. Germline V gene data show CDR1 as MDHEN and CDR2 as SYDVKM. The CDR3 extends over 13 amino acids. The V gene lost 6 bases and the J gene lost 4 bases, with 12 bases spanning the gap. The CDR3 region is CASRTPDAYGYTF. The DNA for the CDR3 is TGTGCCAGCAGGACTCCGGATGCCTATGGCTACACCTTC.

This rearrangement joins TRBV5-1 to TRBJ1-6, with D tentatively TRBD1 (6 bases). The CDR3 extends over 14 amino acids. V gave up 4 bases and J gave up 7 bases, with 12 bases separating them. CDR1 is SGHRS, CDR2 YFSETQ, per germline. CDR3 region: CASSRTGTNSPLHF. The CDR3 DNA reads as TGCGCCAGCAGCCGAACAGGGACCAATTCACCCCTCCACTTT. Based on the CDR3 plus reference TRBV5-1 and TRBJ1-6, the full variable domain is KAGVTQTPRYLIKTRGQQVTLSCSPISGHRSVSWYQQTPGQGLQFLFEYFSETQRNKGNFPGRFSGRQFSNSRSEMNVSTLELGDSALYLCASSRTGTNSPLHFGNGTRLTVT.

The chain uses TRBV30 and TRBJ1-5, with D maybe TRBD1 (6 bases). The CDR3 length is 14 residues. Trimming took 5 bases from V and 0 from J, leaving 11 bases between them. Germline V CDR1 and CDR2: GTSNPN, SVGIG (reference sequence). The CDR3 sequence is CAWGGQTSNQPQHF. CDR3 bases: TGTGCCTGGGGGGGCCAAACTAGCAATCAGCCCCAGCATTTT. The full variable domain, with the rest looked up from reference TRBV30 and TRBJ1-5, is SQTIHQWPATLVQPVGSPLSLECTVEGTSNPNLYWYRQAAGRGLQLLFYSVGIGQISSEVPQNLSASRPQDRQFILSSKKLLLSDSGFYLCAWGGQTSNQPQHFGDGTRLSIL.

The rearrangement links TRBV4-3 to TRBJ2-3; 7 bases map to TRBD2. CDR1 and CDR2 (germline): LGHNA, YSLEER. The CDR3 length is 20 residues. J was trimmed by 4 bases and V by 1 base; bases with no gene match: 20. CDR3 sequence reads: CASSQVEGRLASGHSDTQYF. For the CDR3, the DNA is TGCGCCAGCAGCCAAGTCGAGGGGCGACTAGCCTCAGGACACTCAGATACGCAGTATTTT.

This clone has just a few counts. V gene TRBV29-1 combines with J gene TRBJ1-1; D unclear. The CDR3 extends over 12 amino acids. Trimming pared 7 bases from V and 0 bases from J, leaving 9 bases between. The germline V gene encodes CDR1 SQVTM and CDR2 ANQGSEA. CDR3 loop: CSAKTMNTEAFF. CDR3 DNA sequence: TGCAGCGCCAAAACAATGAACACTGAAGCTTTCTTT.

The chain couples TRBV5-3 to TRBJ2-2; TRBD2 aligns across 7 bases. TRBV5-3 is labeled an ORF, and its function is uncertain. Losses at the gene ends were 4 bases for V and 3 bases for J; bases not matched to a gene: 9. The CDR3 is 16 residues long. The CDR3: CARSRVGTTDTGELFF. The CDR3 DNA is TGTGCCAGAAGCCGCGTAGGGACTACCGACACCGGGGAGCTGTTTTTT.

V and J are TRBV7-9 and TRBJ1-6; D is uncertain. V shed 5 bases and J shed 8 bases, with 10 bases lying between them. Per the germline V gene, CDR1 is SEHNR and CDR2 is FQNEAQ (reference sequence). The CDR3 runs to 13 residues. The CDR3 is CASSLASDSPLHF. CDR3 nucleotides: TGTGCCAGCAGCCTGGCCAGCGATTCACCCCTCCACTTT.

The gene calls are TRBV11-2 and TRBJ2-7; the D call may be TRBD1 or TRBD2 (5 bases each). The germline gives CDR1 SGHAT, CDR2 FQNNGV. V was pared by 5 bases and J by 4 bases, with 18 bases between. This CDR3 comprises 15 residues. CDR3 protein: CASSPSRGRAYEQYF. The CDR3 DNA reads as TGTGCCAGCAGCCCCTCCCGGGGCAGGGCTTACGAGCAGTACTTC.

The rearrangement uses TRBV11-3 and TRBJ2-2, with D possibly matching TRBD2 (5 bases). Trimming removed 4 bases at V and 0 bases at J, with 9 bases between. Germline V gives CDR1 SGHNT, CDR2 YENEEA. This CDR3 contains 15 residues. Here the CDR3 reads CASSWTGTNTGELFF. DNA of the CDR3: TGTGCCAGCAGCTGGACGGGAACGAACACCGGGGAGCTGTTTTTT.

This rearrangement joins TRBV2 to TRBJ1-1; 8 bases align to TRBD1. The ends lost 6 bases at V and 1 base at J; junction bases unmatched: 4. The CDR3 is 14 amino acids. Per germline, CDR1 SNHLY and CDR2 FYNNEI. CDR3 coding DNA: TGTGCCAGCAGCCGGGACAGGAGGAACACTGAAGCTTTCTTT. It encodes CASSRDRRNTEAFF. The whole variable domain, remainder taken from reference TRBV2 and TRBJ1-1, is EPEVTQTPSHQVTQMGQEVILRCVPISNHLYFYWYRQILGQKVEFLVSFYNNEISEKSEIFDDQFSVERPDGSNFTLKIRSTKLEDSAMYFCASSRDRRNTEAFFGQGTRLTVV.

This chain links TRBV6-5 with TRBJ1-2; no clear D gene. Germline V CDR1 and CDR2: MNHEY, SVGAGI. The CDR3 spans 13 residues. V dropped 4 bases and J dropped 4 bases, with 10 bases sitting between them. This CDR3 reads CASSFVGLYGYTF. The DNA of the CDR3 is TGTGCCAGCAGTTTCGTGGGCCTCTATGGCTACACCTTC.

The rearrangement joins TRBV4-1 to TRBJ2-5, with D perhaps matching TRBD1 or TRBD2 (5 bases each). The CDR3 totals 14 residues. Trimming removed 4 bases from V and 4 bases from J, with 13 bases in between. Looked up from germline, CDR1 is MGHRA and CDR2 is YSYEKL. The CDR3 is CASSRDGPRETQYF. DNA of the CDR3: TGCGCCAGCAGCCGGGACGGGCCGAGAGAGACCCAGTACTTC.

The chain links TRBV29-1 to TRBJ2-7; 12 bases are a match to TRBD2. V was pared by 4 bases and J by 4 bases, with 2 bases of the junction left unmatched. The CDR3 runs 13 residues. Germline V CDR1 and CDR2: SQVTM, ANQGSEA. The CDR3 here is CSVGTSGKYEQYF. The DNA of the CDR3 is TGCAGCGTTGGGACTAGCGGGAAATACGAGCAGTACTTC.

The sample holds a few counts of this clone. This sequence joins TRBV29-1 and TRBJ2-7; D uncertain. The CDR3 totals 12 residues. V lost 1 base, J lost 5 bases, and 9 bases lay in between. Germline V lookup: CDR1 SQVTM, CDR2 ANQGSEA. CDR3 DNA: TGCAGCGTTGAAGTGGTAGGAGACGAGCAGTACTTC. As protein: CSVEVVGDEQYF.

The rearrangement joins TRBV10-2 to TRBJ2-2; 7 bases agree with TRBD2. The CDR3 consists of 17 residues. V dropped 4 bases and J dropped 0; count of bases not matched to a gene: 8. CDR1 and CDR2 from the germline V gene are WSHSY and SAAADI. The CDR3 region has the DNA TGCGCCAGCAGTGCCGGGGTAGGGACTACGAACACCGGGGAGCTGTTTTTT. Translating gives CASSAGVGTTNTGELFF.

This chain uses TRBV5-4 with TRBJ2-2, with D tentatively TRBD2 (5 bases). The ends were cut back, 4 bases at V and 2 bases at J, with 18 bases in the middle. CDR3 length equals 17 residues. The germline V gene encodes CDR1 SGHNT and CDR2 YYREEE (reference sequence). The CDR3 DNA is TGTGCCAGCAGCGCCCCCGGACTTGCGGGCAACACCGGGGAGCTGTTTTTT. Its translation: CASSAPGLAGNTGELFF.